The T cell receptor beta chain described here comes from a study of blood T cells in healthy people across ages. Germline CDR1 and CDR2: MNHEY and SMNVEV (reference sequence). This CDR3 has 16 amino acids. J gave up 7 bases and V 5 bases, and 12 bases lay outside the gene matches. Next came a second PCR, run for about 7 to 12 cycles, which used a sample-barcoded 5' primer along with a J-beta primer mix. With 12 random nucleotides, a template-switch adaptor tagged each individual cDNA molecule. Every individual sample yielded 2.5 million or more paired-end reads (each containing CDR3). TCRdb reprocessed the 5' RACE reads via MiXCR and lists one record per CDR3 protein. The top ten hold over 20% of the sample, which has about 970,000 distinct CDR3 sequences, approximately 50% seen once. Study-wide points: PBMCs went unsorted, and a conclusive naive versus antigen-experienced comparison was therefore prevented.

For this clonotype: The antigen remains undetermined.

The sample was blood. The V and J genes are TRBV27 and TRBJ2-5; 11 bases fit TRBD2. The receptor was isolated from a woman aged 60 to 75 in good health. The CDR3, as DNA: TGTGCCAGCAGTGACCTCCCGGGACTAGCGGATGGGACCCAGTACTTC. The encoded protein is CASSDLPGLADGTQYF.